This TCR beta chain was recorded in a study of PD-1 blockade in classical Hodgkin lymphoma. Produced via immunoSEQ multiplex PCR; TCRdb's table is partial and in-frame only. The table lists about 20,000 clones, approximately 76% of them singletons. Time point specified: cycle 4 day 1 (C4D1), after less than 7 weeks of nivolumab. Following autologous stem cell transplantation, relapse occurred in every patient, and exposure to brentuximab vedotin varied. Complete response, partial response or progressive disease made up the best responses. Study-wide findings and caveats: Those starting nivolumab under 1 year post-ASCT were excluded. Baseline diversity was lower in partial responders and progressors than complete responders.

Looked up from germline, CDR1 is LNHDA and CDR2 is SQIVND (reference sequence). V shed 5 bases, J shed 11 bases, and the junction held 11 bases outside the gene matches. The CDR3 length is 13 residues. Concerning this clone itself: The target antigen is unknown.

The gene calls are TRBV19 and TRBJ1-1; 7 bases are shared with TRBD1. This TCR was sampled from a human donor with classical Hodgkin lymphoma. Sequenced material: peripheral blood mononuclear cells (PBMCs), taken before the fourth cycle of nivolumab. The CDR3 nucleotides are TGTGCCAGTAGTTTCCGACAGGGCACGGAGGCTTTCTTT. Protein: CASSFRQGTEAFF.